This T cell receptor beta chain was recorded in a study of T cells in Graves' hyperthyroidism and ophthalmopathy (dated by TCRdb to 2018 to 2020). Some background on the complete study: Peripheral blood was collected at initial diagnosis, before any treatment. Whether ophthalmopathy could be predicted prospectively was tested in an independent validation cohort made up of 18 to 20 hyperthyroidism patients plus 17 patients who later progressed to ophthalmopathy. The study also compared thyroid tissue and blood T-cell repertoires from more than five Graves' hyperthyroidism patients. The approximately 100 discovery patients were divided at random into training and test sets in a 7:3 ratio. To identify distinguishing TCR V-J signatures, a discovery cohort of about 95 patients was used, comprising 40 to 45 with Graves' ophthalmopathy and some 57 with stable Graves' hyperthyroidism. TCR Vbeta CDR3 sequencing of 120 to 150 peripheral blood samples (roughly 41 ophthalmopathy, 75 hyperthyroidism and some 17 progressor patients) is reported in the paper. After sampling, hyperthyroidism patients received methimazole starting at 30 mg daily, and ophthalmopathy patients received high-dose intravenous methylprednisolone.

Moderately to severely active disease, a Clinical Activity Score of at least 3, a NOSPECS grade of at least 4, and a duration under 3 months were present in ophthalmopathy patients. Patients with uncontrolled infections, other autoimmune diseases, pregnancy or lactation were excluded. Diagnoses were based on clinical symptoms, serum thyroxine and TRAb, thyroid ultrasound and orbital computed tomography. PBMCs were separated from 10 ml of fresh peripheral blood using Ficoll-Paque density gradient centrifugation. Total RNA was extracted using Trizol reagent, and RNA quality was assessed on an Agilent 2100 Bioanalyzer. This clonotype was observed many times. Its specific antigen is unknown. No base quality information exists; no much larger clone differs at one position. Beyond this particular receptor, the publication reports: In validation, progression to ophthalmopathy was predicted by the model with 70.59% sensitivity and roughly 76% specificity, a median of about 6.8 months before onset. No statistical method was used to set the sample size in advance, and investigators knew the group allocation. In cross-validation, a model built on a 13 V-J signature told ophthalmopathy apart from stable hyperthyroidism with 85% to 90% sensitivity and about 81% specificity, and in testing the same model reached 80%/75%. Most expanded thyroid clonotypes (frequency above 0.001) were also found in blood, which suggests that blood repertoires may mirror thyroid immune responses.

TCR beta CDR3 regions were amplified from RNA transcripts. The TCR CDR3 was subjected to a first round of RT-PCR using the HTBI primer set and the Qiagen OneStep RT-PCR kit. Libraries were constructed in a second round of multiplex PCR, after which size selection and purification were carried out. Sequencing of the libraries was done on an Illumina HiSeq2000 using paired-end 100 bp reads. In the authors' own workflow: SOAPnuke was used to process the raw data, with reads discarded if the reads contained adapters or uncalled bases, had a mean Phred below 15, or lacked an exact constant-primer or identifier match. COPE v1.2.5 was used to merge high-quality paired reads, and clonotypes were defined as unique nucleotide sequences. Clonotypes were aligned to IMGT TRBV, TRBD and TRBJ reference segments using MiTCR v1.1. Only V-J combinations with frequency above 0.0001, covering approximately 99% of repertoires, were analysed. A TCS score was defined as the ratio between F50 (clonal expansion) and ExV (chaos), using BLOSUM62-based TCRdist between CDR3 peptides within each V-J. Welch's t-statistics and random forest reduced 450 to 600 V-J features to some 14, which were used in a naive Bayes classifier (R e1071). The raw public reads went through TCRdb reprocessing: fastp at Q25, MiXCR clone calling, in-frame beta chains kept. Rows matching on CDR3 protein sequence are summarized as one entry with the most common DNA and genes. TCRdb assigned the V and J calls; the authors' analysis was not used. This sample holds a few hundred thousand distinct CDR3 sequences; roughly an eighth were observed only once. The ten largest clones take up 30% to 40% of the sample.

The germline V gene (reference sequence) sets CDR1 to SEHNR and CDR2 to FQNEAQ. The CDR3 runs 14 amino acids, cysteine and phenylalanine included. Kept here is only the CDR3 DNA, which spans 42 bases and is read in frame from base 1. V lost 6 bases and J lost 6 bases, and the count of bases not matched to a germline gene is 5. The sequence came from a woman in her forties with Graves' ophthalmopathy. Specimen: blood. Recombination connected TRBV7-9 to TRBJ2-2, with 9 middle bases fitting TRBD2. The nucleotide sequence reads TGTGCCAGCAGGACTAGCGGTCGGGCCGGGGAGCTGTTTTTT. Its amino acids are CASRTSGRAGELFF.